This T cell receptor (beta chain) originates from a study of CD8 T cells in Susac syndrome. Study as a whole: The sequenced Susac syndrome patients comprised six with active disease and 8 or 9 in remission.

CDR1 and CDR2 from the germline V gene are SEHNR and FQNEAQ (reference sequence). CDR3 length equals 15 residues. V was clipped by 5 bases and J by 3 bases, with 16 bases between them. An input of about 0.45 to 1 ug of RNA was subjected to reverse transcription using random hexamers. TCRdb used MiXCR to reprocess the immunoSEQ multiplex PCR reads, holding one entry per CDR3 protein. The table lists 150,000 to 200,000 distinct CDR3 sequences, roughly 95% of them singletons. The sequencing input was CD4+ T cells from PBMCs. This TCR was sampled from a human donor with Susac syndrome. V usage is TRBV7-9 and J usage is TRBJ2-5; D is uncertain. The CDR3 region is CASSLGQVIEETQYF. CDR3 coding DNA: TGTGCCAGCAGCCTAGGGCAGGTTATCGAAGAGACCCAGTACTTC.